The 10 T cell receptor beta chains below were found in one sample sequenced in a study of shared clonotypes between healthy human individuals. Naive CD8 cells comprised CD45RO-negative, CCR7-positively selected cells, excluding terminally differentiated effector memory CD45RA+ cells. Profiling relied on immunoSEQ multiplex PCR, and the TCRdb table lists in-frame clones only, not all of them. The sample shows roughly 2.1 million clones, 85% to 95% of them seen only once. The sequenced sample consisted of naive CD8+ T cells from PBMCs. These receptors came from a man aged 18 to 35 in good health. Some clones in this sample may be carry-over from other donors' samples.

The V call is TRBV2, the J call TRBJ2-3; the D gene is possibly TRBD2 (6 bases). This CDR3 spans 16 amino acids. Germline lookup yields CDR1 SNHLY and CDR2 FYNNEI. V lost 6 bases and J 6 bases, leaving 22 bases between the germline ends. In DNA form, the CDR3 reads TGTGCCAGCAGACCCCGGGGGACCACCCCGGGGGATACGCAGTATTTT. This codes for CASRPRGTTPGDTQYF.

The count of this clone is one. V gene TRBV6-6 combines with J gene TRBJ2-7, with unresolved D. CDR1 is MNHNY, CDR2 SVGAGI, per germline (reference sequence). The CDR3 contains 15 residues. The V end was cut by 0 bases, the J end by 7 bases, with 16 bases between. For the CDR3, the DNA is TGTGCCAGCAGTTACTCCTGGAGCTCTGTGGGGGAGCAGTACTTC. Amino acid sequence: CASSYSWSSVGEQYF.

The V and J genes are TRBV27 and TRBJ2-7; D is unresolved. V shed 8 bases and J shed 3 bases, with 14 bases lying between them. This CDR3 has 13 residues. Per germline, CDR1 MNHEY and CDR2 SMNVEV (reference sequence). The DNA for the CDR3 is TGTGCCAGCGCCGCGGCCATGAACTACGAGCAGTACTTC. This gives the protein CASAAAMNYEQYF.

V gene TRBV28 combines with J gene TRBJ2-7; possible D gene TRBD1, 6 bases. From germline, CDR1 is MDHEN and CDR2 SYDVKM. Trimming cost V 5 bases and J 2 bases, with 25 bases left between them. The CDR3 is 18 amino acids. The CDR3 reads CASSVVYREGDGPYEQYF. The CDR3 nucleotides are TGTGCCAGCAGTGTTGTTTACCGCGAGGGGGACGGACCCTACGAGCAGTACTTC. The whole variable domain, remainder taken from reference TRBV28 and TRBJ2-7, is DVKVTQSSRYLVKRTGEKVFLECVQDMDHENMFWYRQDPGLGLRLIYFSYDVKMKEKGDIPEGYSVSREKKERFSLILESASTNQTSMYLCASSVVYREGDGPYEQYFGPGTRLTVT.

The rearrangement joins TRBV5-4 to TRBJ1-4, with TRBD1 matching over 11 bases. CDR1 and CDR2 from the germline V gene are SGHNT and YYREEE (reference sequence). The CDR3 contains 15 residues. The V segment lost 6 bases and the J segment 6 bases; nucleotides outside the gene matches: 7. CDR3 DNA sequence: TGTGCCAGCACCATGGACAGGGGGCGGGATGAAAAACTGTTTTTT. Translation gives CASTMDRGRDEKLFF.

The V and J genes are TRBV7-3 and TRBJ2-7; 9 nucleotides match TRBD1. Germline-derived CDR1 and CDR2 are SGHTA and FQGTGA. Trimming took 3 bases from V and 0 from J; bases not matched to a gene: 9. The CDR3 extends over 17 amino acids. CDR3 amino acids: CASSLDRLDRGSYEQYF. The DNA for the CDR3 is TGTGCCAGCAGCTTGGACCGCTTGGACAGGGGCTCCTACGAGCAGTACTTC.

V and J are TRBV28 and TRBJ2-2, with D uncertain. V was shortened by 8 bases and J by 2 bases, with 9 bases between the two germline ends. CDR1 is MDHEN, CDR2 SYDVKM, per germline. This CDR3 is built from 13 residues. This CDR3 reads CASFQDNTGELFF. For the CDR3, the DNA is TGTGCCAGCTTCCAAGACAACACCGGGGAGCTGTTTTTT.

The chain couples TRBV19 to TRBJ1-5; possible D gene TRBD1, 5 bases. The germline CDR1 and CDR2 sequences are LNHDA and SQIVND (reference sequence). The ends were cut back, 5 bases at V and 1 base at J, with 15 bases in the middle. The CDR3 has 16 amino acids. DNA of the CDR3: TGTGCCAGTAGTCGTCGGGACGAAGGGAGCAATCAGCCCCAGCATTTT. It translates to CASSRRDEGSNQPQHF.

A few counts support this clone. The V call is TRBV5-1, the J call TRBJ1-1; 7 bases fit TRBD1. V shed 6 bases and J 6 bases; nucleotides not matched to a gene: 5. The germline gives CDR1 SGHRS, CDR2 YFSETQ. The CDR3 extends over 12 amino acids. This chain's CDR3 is CASKGAAAEAFF. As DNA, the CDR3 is TGCGCCAGCAAGGGGGCAGCAGCTGAAGCTTTCTTT.

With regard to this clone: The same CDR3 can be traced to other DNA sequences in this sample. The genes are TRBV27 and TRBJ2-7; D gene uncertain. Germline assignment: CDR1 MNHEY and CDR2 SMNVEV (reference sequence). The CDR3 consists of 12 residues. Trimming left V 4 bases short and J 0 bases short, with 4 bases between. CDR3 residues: CASSSHSYEQYF. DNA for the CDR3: TGTGCCAGCAGTTCGCACTCCTACGAGCAGTACTTC.